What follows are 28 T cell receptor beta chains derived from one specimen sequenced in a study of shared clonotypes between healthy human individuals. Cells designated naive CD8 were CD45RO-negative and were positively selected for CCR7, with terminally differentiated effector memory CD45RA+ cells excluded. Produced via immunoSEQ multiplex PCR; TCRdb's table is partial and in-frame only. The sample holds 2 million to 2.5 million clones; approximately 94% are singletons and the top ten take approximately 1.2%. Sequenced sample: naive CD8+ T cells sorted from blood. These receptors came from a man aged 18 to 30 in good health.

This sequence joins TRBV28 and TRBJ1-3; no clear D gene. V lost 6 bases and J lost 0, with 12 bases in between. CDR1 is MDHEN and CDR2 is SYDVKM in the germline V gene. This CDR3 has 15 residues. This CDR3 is CASRSTVSSGNTIYF. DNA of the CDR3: TGTGCCAGCAGGTCGACTGTCAGCTCTGGAAACACCATATATTTT.

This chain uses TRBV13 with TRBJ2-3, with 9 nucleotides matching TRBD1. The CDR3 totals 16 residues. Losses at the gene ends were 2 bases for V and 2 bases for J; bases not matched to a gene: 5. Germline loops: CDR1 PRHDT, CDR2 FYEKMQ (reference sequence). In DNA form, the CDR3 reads TGTGCCAGCAGCTTATGGGACAGGGAGGACACAGATACGCAGTATTTT. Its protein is CASSLWDREDTDTQYF. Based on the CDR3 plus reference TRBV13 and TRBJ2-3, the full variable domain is AAGVIQSPRHLIKEKRETATLKCYPIPRHDTVYWYQQGPGQDPQFLISFYEKMQSDKGSIPDRFSAQQFSDYHSELNMSSLELGDSALYFCASSLWDREDTDTQYFGPGTRLTVL.

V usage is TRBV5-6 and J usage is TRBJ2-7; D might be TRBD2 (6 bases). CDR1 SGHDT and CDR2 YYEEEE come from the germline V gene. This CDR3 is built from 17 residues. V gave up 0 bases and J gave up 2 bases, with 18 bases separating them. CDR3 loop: CASSLAGGRGPTYEQYF. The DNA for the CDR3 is TGTGCCAGCAGCTTGGCCGGAGGGCGGGGCCCGACCTACGAGCAGTACTTC.

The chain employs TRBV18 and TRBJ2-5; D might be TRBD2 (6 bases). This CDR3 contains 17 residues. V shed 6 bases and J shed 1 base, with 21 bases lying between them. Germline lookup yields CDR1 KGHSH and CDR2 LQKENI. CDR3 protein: CASSLIPGGTSQETQYF. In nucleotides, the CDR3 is TGTGCCAGCTCGCTCATCCCTGGGGGGACCTCCCAAGAGACCCAGTACTTC.

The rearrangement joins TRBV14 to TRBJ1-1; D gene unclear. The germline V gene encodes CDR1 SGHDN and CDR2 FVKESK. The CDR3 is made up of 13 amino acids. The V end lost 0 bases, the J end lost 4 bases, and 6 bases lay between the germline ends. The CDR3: CASSQDLGTEAFF. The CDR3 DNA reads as TGTGCCAGCAGCCAAGATCTGGGCACTGAAGCTTTCTTT.

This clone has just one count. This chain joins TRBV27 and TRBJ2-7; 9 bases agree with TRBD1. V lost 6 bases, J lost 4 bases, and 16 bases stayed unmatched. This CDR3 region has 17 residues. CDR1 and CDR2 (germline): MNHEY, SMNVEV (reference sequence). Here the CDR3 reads CASSPNEPGQGMYEQYF. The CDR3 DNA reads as TGTGCCAGCAGCCCGAATGAACCGGGACAGGGAATGTACGAGCAGTACTTC.

The CDR3 region has the DNA TGTGCCAGCAGCAAAGAGGAACCAAGGTGGGTACAGGGGGTCACCGGGGAGCTGTTTTTT. The encoded protein is CASSKEEPRWVQGVTGELFF. The V call is TRBV21-1, the J call TRBJ2-2; TRBD1 is the table's D call, not checked against the DNA. TRBV21-1 is a pseudogene segment. The CDR3 runs 20 residues.

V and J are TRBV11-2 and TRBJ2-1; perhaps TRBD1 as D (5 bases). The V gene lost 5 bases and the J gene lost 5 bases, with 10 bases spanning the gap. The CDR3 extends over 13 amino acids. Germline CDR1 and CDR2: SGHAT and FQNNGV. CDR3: CASSPDTNNEQFF. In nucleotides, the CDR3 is TGTGCCAGCAGCCCGGACACAAACAATGAGCAGTTCTTC.

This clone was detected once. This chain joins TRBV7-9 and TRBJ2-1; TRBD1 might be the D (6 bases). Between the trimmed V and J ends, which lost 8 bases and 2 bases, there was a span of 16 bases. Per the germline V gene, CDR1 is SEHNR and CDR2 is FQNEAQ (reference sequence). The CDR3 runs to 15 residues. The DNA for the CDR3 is TGTGCCAGCGGGGGCCGCGCAGTCCCCTACAATGAGCAGTTCTTC. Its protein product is CASGGRAVPYNEQFF.

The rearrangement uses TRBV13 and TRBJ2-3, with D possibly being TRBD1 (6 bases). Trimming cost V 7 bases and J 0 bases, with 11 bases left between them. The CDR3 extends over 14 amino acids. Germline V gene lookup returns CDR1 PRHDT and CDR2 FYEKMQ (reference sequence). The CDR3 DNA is TGTGCCAGCAACACAGGGTCGAGCACAGATACGCAGTATTTT. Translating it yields CASNTGSSTDTQYF.

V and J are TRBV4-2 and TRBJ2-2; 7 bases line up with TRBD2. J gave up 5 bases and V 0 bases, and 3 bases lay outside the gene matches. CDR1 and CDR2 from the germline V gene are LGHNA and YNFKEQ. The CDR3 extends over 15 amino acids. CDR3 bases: TGTGCCAGCAGCCAAGATGGGGGAGGGACCGGGGAGCTGTTTTTT. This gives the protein CASSQDGGGTGELFF.

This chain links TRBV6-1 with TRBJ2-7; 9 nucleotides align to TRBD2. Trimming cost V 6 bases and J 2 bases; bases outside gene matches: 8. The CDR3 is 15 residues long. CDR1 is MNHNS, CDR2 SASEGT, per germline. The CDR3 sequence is CASSDIAGATYEQYF. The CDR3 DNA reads TGTGCCAGCAGCGACATAGCGGGAGCTACCTACGAGCAGTACTTC.

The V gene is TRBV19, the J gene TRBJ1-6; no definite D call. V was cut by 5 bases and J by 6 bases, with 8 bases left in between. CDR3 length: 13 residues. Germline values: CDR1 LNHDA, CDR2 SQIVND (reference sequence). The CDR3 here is CASSVNFNSPLHF. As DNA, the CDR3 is TGTGCCAGTAGTGTAAACTTTAATTCACCCCTCCACTTT.

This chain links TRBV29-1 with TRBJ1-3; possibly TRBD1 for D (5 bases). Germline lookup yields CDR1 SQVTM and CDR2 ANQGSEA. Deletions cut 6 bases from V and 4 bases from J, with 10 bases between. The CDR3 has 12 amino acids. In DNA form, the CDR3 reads TGCAGCGTCCACCGGACAGGAAACACCATATATTTT. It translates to CSVHRTGNTIYF. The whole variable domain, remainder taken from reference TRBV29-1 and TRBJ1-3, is SAVISQKPSRDICQRGTSLTIQCQVDSQVTMMFWYRQQPGQSLTLIATANQGSEATYESGFVIDKFPISRPNLTFSTLTVSNMSPEDSSIYLCSVHRTGNTIYFGEGSWLTVV.

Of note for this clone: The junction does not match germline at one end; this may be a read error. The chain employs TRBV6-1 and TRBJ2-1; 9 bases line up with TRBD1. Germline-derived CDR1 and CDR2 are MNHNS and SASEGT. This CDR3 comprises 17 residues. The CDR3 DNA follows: TGTGCCATCAGTGAGGGGACAGGGCCAATGCGTACAATGAGGCAGTTCTTC. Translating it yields CAISEGTGPMRTMRQFF.

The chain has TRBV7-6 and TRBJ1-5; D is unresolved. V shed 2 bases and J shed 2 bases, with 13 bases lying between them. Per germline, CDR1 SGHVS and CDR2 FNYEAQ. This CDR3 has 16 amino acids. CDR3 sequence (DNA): TGTGCCAGCAGCTTAATGCCTGGCGGGGGCAATCAGCCCCAGCATTTT. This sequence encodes CASSLMPGGGNQPQHF.

This chain's CDR3 is CASSLSEGGNTEAFF. The CDR3 nucleotides read TGTGCCAGCAGCTTGTCTGAGGGGGGGAACACTGAAGCTTTCTTT. The chain links TRBV7-8 to TRBJ1-1, with D maybe TRBD1 (6 bases). The V end lost 3 bases, the J end lost 1 base, and 12 bases lay between the germline ends. Germline values: CDR1 SGHVS, CDR2 FQNEAQ. This CDR3 is built from 15 residues.

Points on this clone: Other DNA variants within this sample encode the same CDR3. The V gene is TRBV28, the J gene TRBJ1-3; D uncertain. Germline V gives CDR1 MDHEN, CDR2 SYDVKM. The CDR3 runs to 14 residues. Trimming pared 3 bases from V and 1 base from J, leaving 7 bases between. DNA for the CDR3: TGTGCCAGCAGTTTTCGGGGTTCTGGAAACACCATATATTTT. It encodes CASSFRGSGNTIYF.

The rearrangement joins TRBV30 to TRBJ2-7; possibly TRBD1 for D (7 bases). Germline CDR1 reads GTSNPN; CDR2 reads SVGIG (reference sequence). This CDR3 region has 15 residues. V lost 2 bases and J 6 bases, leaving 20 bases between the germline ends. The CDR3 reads CAWSPPGQSGFEQYF. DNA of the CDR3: TGTGCCTGGAGTCCTCCGGGACAGAGCGGGTTCGAGCAGTACTTC.

CDR3 sequence (DNA): TGTGCCAGCAGTTTAGCAGGTTTTTATGGCTACACCTTC. Its protein is CASSLAGFYGYTF. The gene calls are TRBV27 and TRBJ1-2; no definite D call. In germline, CDR1 is MNHEY, CDR2 SMNVEV (reference sequence). This CDR3 is built from 13 residues. V lost 2 bases and J 5 bases, leaving 9 bases between the germline ends.

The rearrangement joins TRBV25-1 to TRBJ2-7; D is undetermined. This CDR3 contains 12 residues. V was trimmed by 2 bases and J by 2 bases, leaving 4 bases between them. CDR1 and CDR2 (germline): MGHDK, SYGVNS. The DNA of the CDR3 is TGTGCCAGCAGTGAACGTCCCTACGAGCAGTACTTC. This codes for CASSERPYEQYF.

CDR3 region: CAWSALGTSNTEAFF. CDR3 sequence (DNA): TGTGCCTGGAGTGCCCTTGGGACATCGAACACTGAAGCTTTCTTT. The gene calls are TRBV30 and TRBJ1-1; D might be TRBD1 (6 bases). CDR3 size: 15 residues. Germline CDR1 reads GTSNPN; CDR2 reads SVGIG (reference sequence). The V end lost 1 base, the J end lost 1 base, and 13 bases lay between the germline ends.

CDR3 sequence: CASSPVDRGTPWQYF. The CDR3 DNA follows: TGTGCCAGCAGCCCTGTGGACAGGGGGACCCCATGGCAGTACTTC. The chain joins TRBV7-9 to TRBJ2-7, with 10 bases lining up with TRBD1. CDR1 is SEHNR, CDR2 FQNEAQ, per germline (reference sequence). The CDR3 length is 15 residues. J lost 9 bases, V lost 5 bases, and 13 bases had no gene match. Complete variable domain (other parts from reference TRBV7-9 and TRBJ2-7): DTGVSQNPRHKITKRGQNVTFRCDPISEHNRLYWYRQTLGQGPEFLTYFQNEAQLEKSRLLSDRFSAERPKGSFSTLEIQRTEQGDSAMYLCASSPVDRGTPWQYFGPGTRLTVT.

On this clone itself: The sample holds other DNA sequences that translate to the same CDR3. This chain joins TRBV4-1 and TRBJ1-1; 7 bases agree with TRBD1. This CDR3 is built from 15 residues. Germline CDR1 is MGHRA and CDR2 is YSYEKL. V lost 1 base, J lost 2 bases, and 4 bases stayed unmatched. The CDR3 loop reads CASSQAGTANTEAFF. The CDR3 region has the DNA TGCGCCAGCAGCCAAGCCGGGACAGCAAACACTGAAGCTTTCTTT.

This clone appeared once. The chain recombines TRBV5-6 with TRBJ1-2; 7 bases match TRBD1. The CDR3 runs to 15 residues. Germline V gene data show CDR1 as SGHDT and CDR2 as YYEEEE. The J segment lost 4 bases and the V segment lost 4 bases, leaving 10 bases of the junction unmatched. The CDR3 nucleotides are TGTGCCAGCAGCGGAACAGGGGTGCTTTCCTATGGCTACACCTTC. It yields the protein CASSGTGVLSYGYTF.

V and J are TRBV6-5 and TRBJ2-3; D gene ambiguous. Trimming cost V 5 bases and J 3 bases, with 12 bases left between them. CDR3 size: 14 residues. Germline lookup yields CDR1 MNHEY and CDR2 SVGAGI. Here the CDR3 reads CASSPRTGTDTQYF. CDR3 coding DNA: TGTGCCAGCAGTCCTCGGACCGGAACAGATACGCAGTATTTT.

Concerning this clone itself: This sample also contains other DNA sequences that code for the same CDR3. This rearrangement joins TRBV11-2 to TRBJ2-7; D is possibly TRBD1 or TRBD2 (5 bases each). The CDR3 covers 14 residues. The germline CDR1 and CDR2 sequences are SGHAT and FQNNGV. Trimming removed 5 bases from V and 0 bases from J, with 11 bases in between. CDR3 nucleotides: TGTGCCAGCAGCCCCCCTGGGGGCTCCTACGAGCAGTACTTC. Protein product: CASSPPGGSYEQYF.

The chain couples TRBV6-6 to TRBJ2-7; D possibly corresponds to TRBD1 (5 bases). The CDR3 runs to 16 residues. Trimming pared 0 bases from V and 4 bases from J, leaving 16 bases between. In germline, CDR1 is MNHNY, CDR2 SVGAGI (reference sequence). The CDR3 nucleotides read TGTGCCAGCAGTTACTCGACAAGTGCAGGGTCATACGAGCAGTACTTC. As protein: CASSYSTSAGSYEQYF.